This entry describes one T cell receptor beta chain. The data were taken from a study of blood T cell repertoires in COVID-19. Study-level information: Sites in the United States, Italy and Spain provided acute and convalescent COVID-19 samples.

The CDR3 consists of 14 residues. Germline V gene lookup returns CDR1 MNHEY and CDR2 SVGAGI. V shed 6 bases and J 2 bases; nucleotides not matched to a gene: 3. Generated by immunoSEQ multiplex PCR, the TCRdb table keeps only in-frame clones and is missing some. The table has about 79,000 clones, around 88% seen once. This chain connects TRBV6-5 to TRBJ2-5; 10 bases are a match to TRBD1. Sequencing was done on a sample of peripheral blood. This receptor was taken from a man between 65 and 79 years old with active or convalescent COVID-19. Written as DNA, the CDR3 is TGTGCCAGCAGCAGGACAGGGGGACAAGAGACCCAGTACTTC. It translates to CASSRTGGQETQYF.